This TCR beta chain was retrieved from a study of T cell changes during pregnancy in multiple sclerosis. The CDR3 is 16 residues long. Germline loops: CDR1 MGHDK, CDR2 SYGVNS. V lost 3 bases and J lost 7; bases outside the gene matches: 13. Method: immunoSEQ multiplex PCR; TCRdb's copy keeps in-frame clones and lacks some. The data show under 40,000 clones, 90% seen once. The input for sequencing was peripheral blood, taken in the third trimester of pregnancy. The TCR sequence derives from a female donor in good health, enrolled as a control in a pregnancy study. The chain combines TRBV25-1 with TRBJ2-3, with 7 bases aligning to TRBD1. DNA for the CDR3: TGTGCCAGCAGTGATTCCGGAAGGGGGCAACAACATACGCAGTATTTT. Amino acid sequence: CASSDSGRGQQHTQYF.